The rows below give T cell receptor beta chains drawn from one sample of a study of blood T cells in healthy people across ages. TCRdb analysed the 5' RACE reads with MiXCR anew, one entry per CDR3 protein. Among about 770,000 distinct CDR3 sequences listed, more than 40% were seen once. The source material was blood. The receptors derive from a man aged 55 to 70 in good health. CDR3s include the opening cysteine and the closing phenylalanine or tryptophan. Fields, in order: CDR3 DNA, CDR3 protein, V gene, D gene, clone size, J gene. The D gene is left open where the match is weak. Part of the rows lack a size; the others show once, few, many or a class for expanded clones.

cdr3_nt: TGCGCCAGCAGCCAAAATCGAGCGGGAGCCTACAATGAGCAGTTCTTC; cdr3_aa: CASSQNRAGAYNEQFF; v_call: TRBV4-3; d_call: TRBD2; clone_size: .; j_call: TRBJ2-1
cdr3_nt: TGTGCCAGCAGTTGGGGGACGGGTCCCGCTTTCTTT; cdr3_aa: CASSWGTGPAFF; v_call: TRBV6-2/TRBV6-3; d_call: .; clone_size: .; j_call: TRBJ1-1
cdr3_nt: TGCGCCAGCAGCCAAGATCCAGGGGAATGGAACATTCAGTACTTC; cdr3_aa: CASSQDPGEWNIQYF; v_call: TRBV4-3; d_call: .; clone_size: .; j_call: TRBJ2-4
cdr3_nt: TGCAGCGTTATGGGGGGATCCTACGAGCAGTACTTC; cdr3_aa: CSVMGGSYEQYF; v_call: TRBV29-1; d_call: .; clone_size: many; j_call: TRBJ2-7
cdr3_nt: TGTGCCAGCAGTTGGGGACAGGGATCCTACAATGAGCAGTTCTTC; cdr3_aa: CASSWGQGSYNEQFF; v_call: TRBV6-2/TRBV6-3; d_call: TRBD1; clone_size: few; j_call: TRBJ2-1
cdr3_nt: TGTGCCAGCAGCTTTGGACAGGGGGGCTCCTACGAGCAGTACTTC; cdr3_aa: CASSFGQGGSYEQYF; v_call: TRBV7-3; d_call: TRBD1; clone_size: many; j_call: TRBJ2-7
cdr3_nt: TGTGCCAGCAGCTTAGGGCGGGGGGGCGTTGTCCAAGAGACCCAGTACTTC; cdr3_aa: CASSLGRGGVVQETQYF; v_call: TRBV7-2; d_call: TRBD2; clone_size: .; j_call: TRBJ2-5
cdr3_nt: TGCAGTTGTATAGGGGAGTCCTACACTGAAGCTTTCTTT; cdr3_aa: CSCIGESYTEAFF; v_call: TRBV20-1; d_call: .; clone_size: .; j_call: TRBJ1-1
cdr3_nt: TGTGCCATCATGGGGCGTAACTCTGGGGCCAACGTCCTGACTTTC; cdr3_aa: CAIMGRNSGANVLTF; v_call: TRBV10-3; d_call: .; clone_size: many; j_call: TRBJ2-6
cdr3_nt: TGTGCCTGGACTATAGCGGGGGATAACACCGGGGAGCTGTTTTTT; cdr3_aa: CAWTIAGDNTGELFF; v_call: TRBV30; d_call: TRBD2; clone_size: once; j_call: TRBJ2-2
cdr3_nt: TGTGCCACCAGTGATCCCTCACAGGGGGTTAATTCACCCCTCCACTTT; cdr3_aa: CATSDPSQGVNSPLHF; v_call: TRBV24-1; d_call: TRBD1; clone_size: few; j_call: TRBJ1-6
cdr3_nt: TGCGCCAGCAGCTTGGAAGGGGAGGTCGTCAATTCACCCCTCCACTTT; cdr3_aa: CASSLEGEVVNSPLHF; v_call: TRBV5-1; d_call: .; clone_size: .; j_call: TRBJ1-6
cdr3_nt: TGTGCCAGCAGCCCGGCGGACTGGAGCAATGAGCAGTTCTTC; cdr3_aa: CASSPADWSNEQFF; v_call: TRBV7-3; d_call: .; clone_size: few; j_call: TRBJ2-1
cdr3_nt: TGCAGTGCTAGCACCGACAGGGTTGTAACAGATACGCAGTATTTT; cdr3_aa: CSASTDRVVTDTQYF; v_call: TRBV20-1; d_call: TRBD1; clone_size: once; j_call: TRBJ2-3
cdr3_nt: TGTGCCAGTCTGAGGGGGACCACTGAAGCTTTCTTT; cdr3_aa: CASLRGTTEAFF; v_call: TRBV11-2; d_call: .; clone_size: .; j_call: TRBJ1-1
cdr3_nt: TGCGCCAGCAGCCAAGGGTTCAATGGCTACACCTTC; cdr3_aa: CASSQGFNGYTF; v_call: TRBV4-1; d_call: .; clone_size: once; j_call: TRBJ1-2
cdr3_nt: TGTGCCAGCAGTCTTCGACTGGGGTCTCCCCAAGAGACCCAGTACTTC; cdr3_aa: CASSLRLGSPQETQYF; v_call: TRBV6-5; d_call: .; clone_size: .; j_call: TRBJ2-5
cdr3_nt: TGTGCTAGTGCCCCGTTATACCCCACCTACGAGCAGTACTTC; cdr3_aa: CASAPLYPTYEQYF; v_call: TRBV12-5; d_call: .; clone_size: few; j_call: TRBJ2-7
cdr3_nt: TGTGCCAGCAGTTACGGGACAGCGAGGGGCCATATGTGGGGCTACACCTTC; cdr3_aa: CASSYGTARGHMWGYTF; v_call: TRBV6-2/TRBV6-3; d_call: TRBD1; clone_size: few; j_call: TRBJ1-2
cdr3_nt: TGTGCCAATGCGGGGGGGCATACAGATACGCAGTATTTT; cdr3_aa: CANAGGHTDTQYF; v_call: TRBV6-1; d_call: TRBD2; clone_size: .; j_call: TRBJ2-3
cdr3_nt: TGTGCCAGCAGCCTCCAGACTAGCGGGGGGCCAGAGACCCAGTACTTC; cdr3_aa: CASSLQTSGGPETQYF; v_call: TRBV3-1; d_call: TRBD2; clone_size: few; j_call: TRBJ2-5
cdr3_nt: TGTGCCACCAGCAGAGGACGACAGGAGAAGAACACTGAAGCTTTCTTT; cdr3_aa: CATSRGRQEKNTEAFF; v_call: TRBV15; d_call: .; clone_size: .; j_call: TRBJ1-1
cdr3_nt: TGTGCCAGCAGCCACCGGACAGGCCTCGCTCAAGAGACCCAGTACTTC; cdr3_aa: CASSHRTGLAQETQYF; v_call: TRBV7-2; d_call: TRBD1; clone_size: few; j_call: TRBJ2-5
cdr3_nt: TGTGCCAGCAGCTTGGTTCAGGGGGCGTTTGAGCAGTACTTC; cdr3_aa: CASSLVQGAFEQYF; v_call: TRBV7-6; d_call: TRBD1; clone_size: few; j_call: TRBJ2-4
cdr3_nt: TGTACCACCAGTGCGTTCGCAGGGAATGAGCAGTTCTTC; cdr3_aa: CTTSAFAGNEQFF; v_call: TRBV24-1; d_call: .; clone_size: .; j_call: TRBJ2-1
cdr3_nt: TGTGCCAGCAGCTTAGAGAAGGGACTAGCGGTCAATGAGCAGTTCTTC; cdr3_aa: CASSLEKGLAVNEQFF; v_call: TRBV11-3; d_call: TRBD2; clone_size: .; j_call: TRBJ2-1
cdr3_nt: TGCAGTGCTAGACTTCTAGCGGGCCCCCGCGAGCAGTACTTC; cdr3_aa: CSARLLAGPREQYF; v_call: TRBV20-1; d_call: TRBD2; clone_size: few; j_call: TRBJ2-7
cdr3_nt: TGTGCCAGCAGAACAGGGGTTGGGGTAATGAATGAAGCTTTCTTT; cdr3_aa: CASRTGVGVMNEAFF; v_call: TRBV27; d_call: TRBD1; clone_size: many; j_call: TRBJ1-1
cdr3_nt: TGCAGCGTTGATGAAGGAGAAGGACAGCTCTATAACTATGGCTACACCTTC; cdr3_aa: CSVDEGEGQLYNYGYTF; v_call: TRBV29-1; d_call: .; clone_size: few; j_call: TRBJ1-2
cdr3_nt: TGTGCCATCACTCCAACAGGGGACAAATCCTACGAGCAGTACTTC; cdr3_aa: CAITPTGDKSYEQYF; v_call: TRBV10-3; d_call: TRBD1; clone_size: .; j_call: TRBJ2-7
cdr3_nt: TGTGCCAGCAGCTTACCCACACTTGCCTTGAACGAGCAGTACTTC; cdr3_aa: CASSLPTLALNEQYF; v_call: TRBV7-9; d_call: .; clone_size: few; j_call: TRBJ2-7
cdr3_nt: TGTGCCAGCAGTTTCCGCTCCTTGGGCAGGGTAACCTACGAGCAGTACTTC; cdr3_aa: CASSFRSLGRVTYEQYF; v_call: TRBV12-3/TRBV12-4; d_call: .; clone_size: .; j_call: TRBJ2-7
cdr3_nt: TGCGCCAGCAGCCAAGTACAGGGGACAAACAATGAGCAGTTCTTC; cdr3_aa: CASSQVQGTNNEQFF; v_call: TRBV4-1; d_call: TRBD1; clone_size: .; j_call: TRBJ2-1
cdr3_nt: TGTGCCAGTAGTTTCGCGACAGGGGGAGGCTACACCTTC; cdr3_aa: CASSFATGGGYTF; v_call: TRBV19; d_call: TRBD1; clone_size: once; j_call: TRBJ1-2
cdr3_nt: TGTGCCAGCAGACCCGACAGGGAGGGAGATACGCAGTATTTT; cdr3_aa: CASRPDREGDTQYF; v_call: TRBV28; d_call: .; clone_size: once; j_call: TRBJ2-3
cdr3_nt: TGTGCCACCAGCAGGGCCGGGACCAGCAATCAGCCCCAGCATTTT; cdr3_aa: CATSRAGTSNQPQHF; v_call: TRBV15; d_call: .; clone_size: .; j_call: TRBJ1-5
cdr3_nt: TGCAGTGCTAGACGCGAGAATACGCAGTATTTT; cdr3_aa: CSARRENTQYF; v_call: TRBV20-1; d_call: .; clone_size: .; j_call: TRBJ2-3
cdr3_nt: TGTGCCACCAGTGACGGACAGGGGAAGACCCAGTACTTC; cdr3_aa: CATSDGQGKTQYF; v_call: TRBV24-1; d_call: TRBD1; clone_size: .; j_call: TRBJ2-5
cdr3_nt: TGCAGTGCTAGAAGCGGGGGGGCCTCCTACAATGAGCAGTTCTTC; cdr3_aa: CSARSGGASYNEQFF; v_call: TRBV20-1; d_call: TRBD2; clone_size: .; j_call: TRBJ2-1
cdr3_nt: TGTGCCAGCAGCGTAGAGCGGGACTCCTCCTACAATGAGCAGTTCTTC; cdr3_aa: CASSVERDSSYNEQFF; v_call: TRBV9; d_call: TRBD2; clone_size: .; j_call: TRBJ2-1
cdr3_nt: TGCAGCGTTGGCGGTCCTGCGGACCTAGAGGAGACCCAGTACTTC; cdr3_aa: CSVGGPADLEETQYF; v_call: TRBV29-1; d_call: .; clone_size: many; j_call: TRBJ2-5
cdr3_nt: TGTGCCTGGAGTGTACAGGGCAATGAGCAGTACTTC; cdr3_aa: CAWSVQGNEQYF; v_call: TRBV30; d_call: .; clone_size: few; j_call: TRBJ2-7
cdr3_nt: TGTGCCAGCAGTTCCGACCTGCGATCTAACTATGGCTACACCTTC; cdr3_aa: CASSSDLRSNYGYTF; v_call: TRBV6-6; d_call: .; clone_size: few; j_call: TRBJ1-2
cdr3_nt: TGCAGTGCTACTGATACTAGCGGCATTAGCGATGAGCAGTTCTTC; cdr3_aa: CSATDTSGISDEQFF; v_call: TRBV20-1; d_call: TRBD2; clone_size: .; j_call: TRBJ2-1
cdr3_nt: TGTGCCAGCAGTTTAACTACCAATCAGCCCCAGCATTTT; cdr3_aa: CASSLTTNQPQHF; v_call: TRBV27; d_call: .; clone_size: many; j_call: TRBJ1-5
cdr3_nt: TGTGCCAGCAGCTGGGGGAACAGGGGGCTCAACGAGCAGTACTTC; cdr3_aa: CASSWGNRGLNEQYF; v_call: TRBV5-5; d_call: TRBD1; clone_size: few; j_call: TRBJ2-7